These 5 T cell receptor beta chains originate from one sample sequenced in a study of control samples from healthy donors and cancer patients. TCRdb's copy holds only in-frame clones and misses some; the assay was immunoSEQ multiplex PCR. This sample has under 200,000 clones, with 85% to 95% found just once. The sample taken for sequencing was blood. The source is a woman in her sixties or seventies in good health.

This chain joins TRBV6-5 and TRBJ1-1, with 7 bases identical to TRBD1. The J segment lost 3 bases and the V segment lost 1 base, leaving 5 bases of the junction unmatched. This CDR3 is built from 15 residues. CDR1 and CDR2 (germline): MNHEY, SVGAGI. The CDR3 nucleotides are TGTGCCAGCAGTTACTGGGACAGCCCGGACACTGAAGCTTTCTTT. Protein sequence: CASSYWDSPDTEAFF.

This chain uses TRBV5-1 with TRBJ1-1; 8 positions match TRBD1. Germline CDR1 SGHRS, CDR2 YFSETQ. The CDR3 is made up of 15 amino acids. V trimming: 0 bases; J trimming: 1 base; junction bases outside the gene matches: 2. The CDR3 DNA follows: TGCGCCAGCAGCTTGGGACAGGGGCGGAACACTGAAGCTTTCTTT. The encoded protein is CASSLGQGRNTEAFF. Full variable domain (outside the CDR3, taken from reference TRBV5-1 and TRBJ1-1): KAGVTQTPRYLIKTRGQQVTLSCSPISGHRSVSWYQQTPGQGLQFLFEYFSETQRNKGNFPGRFSGRQFSNSRSEMNVSTLELGDSALYLCASSLGQGRNTEAFFGQGTRLTVV.

This clone has just one count. The chain employs TRBV6-5 and TRBJ2-1; no reliable D call. Germline CDR1 reads MNHEY; CDR2 reads SVGAGI. The CDR3 sequence is 12 residues long. Trimming cost V 6 bases and J 0 bases, with 3 bases left between them. The CDR3 sequence: CASRSSYNEQFF. The CDR3, as DNA: TGTGCCAGCAGAAGCTCCTACAATGAGCAGTTCTTC.

The chain is built from TRBV10-3 and TRBJ1-5, with 10 bases fitting TRBD1. The CDR3 is made up of 17 amino acids. V shed 0 bases and J 3 bases; nucleotides not matched to a gene: 5. Germline V gene sequence: CDR1 ENHRY, CDR2 SYGVKD. Here the CDR3 DNA reads TGTGCCATCAGTGAGTCGGGACAGGGGAAATACAATCAGCCCCAGCATTTT. The encoded protein is CAISESGQGKYNQPQHF.

The V call is TRBV6-5, the J call TRBJ2-5; D unclear. Trimming removed 2 bases at V and 5 bases at J, with 12 bases between. This CDR3 has 14 amino acids. The germline V gene has CDR1 MNHEY and CDR2 SVGAGI. The DNA of the CDR3 is TGTGCCAGCAGTTACACGGTGTCCCCGGAGACCCAGTACTTC. Translated, it gives CASSYTVSPETQYF.